This entry lists 8 T cell receptor beta chains sequenced from one sample in a study of blood T cells in healthy people across ages. A J-beta primer mix and a sample-barcoded 5' primer were used in a second PCR of roughly 6 to 11 cycles. TCRdb ran MiXCR on the 5' RACE reads and lists one entry per CDR3 protein. The top ten hold 3% of the sample, which has hundreds of thousands of distinct CDR3 sequences, more than 25% seen once. The sample was also reused in another study, on T cells of mothers and their children.

The specimen was blood. These receptor sequences come from a boy younger than 18 in good health.

The genes are TRBV20-1 and TRBJ2-3; a possible D gene is TRBD2 (6 bases). CDR3 length: 14 amino acids. The germline gives CDR1 DFQATT, CDR2 SNEGSKA (reference sequence). Trimming pared 1 base from V and 4 bases from J, leaving 12 bases between. The CDR3 region has the DNA TGCAGTGCTAGAGTGCCTAGCGTCCCAGATACGCAGTATTTT. Protein product: CSARVPSVPDTQYF.

The J gene is TRBJ2-1, the V gene TRBV7-9, with 7 nucleotides matching TRBD2. CDR1 and CDR2 from the germline V gene are SEHNR and FQNEAQ (reference sequence). The CDR3 has 13 residues. J was trimmed by 10 bases and V by 2 bases; bases with no gene match: 5. The CDR3 region has the DNA TGTGCCAGCAGCTTATCGACTAGCAGGGAGCAGTTCTTC. It yields the protein CASSLSTSREQFF.

V and J are TRBV20-1 and TRBJ2-1, with TRBD2 as a possible D gene (6 bases). The CDR3 is 15 residues long. Germline V gives CDR1 DFQATT, CDR2 SNEGSKA (reference sequence). The V gene lost 1 base and the J gene lost 4 bases, with 14 bases spanning the gap. CDR3 residues: CSARGGASAYNEQFF. The CDR3 nucleotides are TGCAGTGCTAGAGGGGGAGCTAGCGCTTACAATGAGCAGTTCTTC.

The rearrangement links TRBV20-1 to TRBJ2-5; the match to TRBD2 covers 8 bases. This CDR3 spans 17 amino acids. V lost 3 bases to trimming and J lost 1 base; unmatched junction nucleotides: 13. The germline V gene encodes CDR1 DFQATT and CDR2 SNEGSKA (reference sequence). For the CDR3, the DNA is TGCAGTGCTAGTTTCGGGACTAGGGAATTGGTCCAAGAGACCCAGTACTTC. Its translation is CSASFGTRELVQETQYF.

This clonotype was seen only a few times. CDR3 protein: CSAPGTIGDEQYF. The CDR3 DNA reads as TGCAGTGCCCCCGGGACAATTGGGGACGAGCAGTACTTC. This rearrangement joins TRBV20-1 to TRBJ2-5; possible D gene TRBD1, 6 bases. Judging by the DNA end, TRBJ2-7 fits better; the J call may be wrong. Looked up from germline, CDR1 is DFQATT and CDR2 is SNEGSKA (reference sequence). This CDR3 has 13 amino acids.

This clonotype was seen a single time. The CDR3 loop reads CASSGGAGSGANVLTF. CDR3 nucleotide sequence: TGTGCCAGCAGTGGGGGGGCAGGTTCTGGGGCCAACGTCCTGACTTTC. The V call is TRBV12-3 or TRBV12-4, the J call TRBJ2-6; maybe TRBD2 (7 bases). Trimming took 5 bases from V and 1 from J, leaving 12 bases between them. This CDR3 region has 16 residues.

This clonotype was counted at least ten times. The chain combines TRBV20-1 with TRBJ2-1; 13 nucleotides match TRBD2. Germline CDR1 and CDR2: DFQATT and SNEGSKA (reference sequence). The junction had 13 bases not matched to a gene; V was cut back by 8 bases and J by 0 bases. The CDR3 consists of 18 residues. CDR3 coding DNA: TGCAGTACACTTCCCGGGACTAGCGGGGCGAGCTCCTACAATGAGCAGTTCTTC. Amino acids: CSTLPGTSGASSYNEQFF.

V gene TRBV24-1 combines with J gene TRBJ2-5; D call uncertain. Germline loops: CDR1 KGHDR, CDR2 SFDVKD. The V and J ends lost 5 bases and 2 bases respectively, with 11 bases between them. The CDR3 runs to 14 residues. The chain's CDR3 is CATSVSTAQETQYF. CDR3 coding DNA: TGTGCCACCAGTGTGTCAACGGCACAAGAGACCCAGTACTTC.